These T cell receptor beta chains were read from a single sample in a study of blood T cell repertoires in COVID-19. Sequencing used immunoSEQ multiplex PCR; TCRdb keeps in-frame clones, though not all of them. In the table there are approximately 490,000 clones, about 85% of which are singletons. Input material: PBMCs or T cells enriched from blood (not recorded which). All receptors derive from a woman aged 60-75 years who had recovered from COVID-19. Both conserved end residues are part of each CDR3. Fields, in order: V gene, D gene, clone size, J gene, CDR3 length, CDR3 protein, CDR3 DNA. The D gene is left open where the match is weak. Clone size is shown for a subset of rows, as once, few, many or a class of expanded clone.

TRBV24-1,.,.,TRBJ2-3,14,CATSDPRFTDTQYF,TGTGCCACCAGTGATCCCCGGTTTACAGATACGCAGTATTTT
TRBV24-1,TRBD2,.,TRBJ2-3,15,CATSVTSGPSDTQYF,TGTGCCACCAGTGTGACTAGCGGGCCCTCCGATACGCAGTATTTT
TRBV7-2,TRBD1,.,TRBJ1-3,14,CASSSTGVGNTIYF,TGTGCCAGCAGCTCGACAGGGGTCGGAAACACCATATATTTT
TRBV3-1/TRBV3-2,TRBD2,.,TRBJ2-3,15,CASSQTSGEEDTQYF,TGTGCCAGCAGCCAAACTAGCGGGGAGGAAGATACGCAGTATTTT
TRBV4-1,.,.,TRBJ1-4,14,CASSQAGGWEKLFF,TGCGCCAGCAGCCAAGCGGGGGGCTGGGAAAAACTGTTTTTT
TRBV4-2,TRBD2,few,TRBJ2-5,14,CASSPGTSSKTQYF,TGTGCCAGCAGCCCCGGGACTAGCTCGAAGACCCAGTACTTC
TRBV28,.,.,TRBJ1-6,12,CASSHSYSPLHF,TGTGCCAGCAGTCACTCATATTCACCCCTCCACTTT
TRBV6-6,TRBD1,once,TRBJ2-7,13,CASIPTGLDEQYF,TGTGCCAGCATACCGACAGGGCTTGACGAGCAGTACTTC
TRBV27,TRBD2,.,TRBJ2-7,14,CASSTRLAGYEQYF,TGTGCCAGCAGTACCCGGCTAGCGGGCTACGAGCAGTACTTC
TRBV23-1,.,.,TRBJ2-1,10,CASTYNEQFF,TGCGCCAGCACTTACAATGAGCAGTTCTTC
TRBV5-1,TRBD1,once,TRBJ2-1,17,CASRRTGGLVSYNEQFF,TGCGCCAGCAGGAGAACAGGGGGATTGGTCTCCTACAATGAGCAGTTCTTC
TRBV5-1,.,.,TRBJ2-3,14,CASSLNEGGDTQYF,TGCGCCAGCAGCTTGAATGAGGGTGGGGATACGCAGTATTTT
TRBV24-1,TRBD2,.,TRBJ2-3,16,CATSVGRGGFTDTQYF,TGTGCCACCAGTGTGGGGCGGGGGGGATTCACAGATACGCAGTATTTT
TRBV5-1,TRBD1,.,TRBJ2-5,14,CASTASTGEETQYF,TGCGCCAGCACCGCAAGTACAGGGGAGGAGACCCAGTACTTC
TRBV27,TRBD1,.,TRBJ2-3,14,CASGQGIPTDTQYF,TGTGCCAGCGGACAGGGCATCCCCACAGATACGCAGTATTTT
TRBV2,.,.,TRBJ1-6,14,CASSDSALVSPLHF,TGTGCCAGCAGTGATTCAGCGTTGGTTTCACCCCTCCACTTT
TRBV27,TRBD2,.,TRBJ2-3,15,CASSPTGTTTDTQYF,TGTGCCAGCAGCCCCACCGGGACTACCACAGATACGCAGTATTTT
TRBV5-1,.,.,TRBJ2-1,15,CASSLVQGGYNEQFF,TGCGCCAGCAGCTTGGTACAGGGCGGGTACAATGAGCAGTTCTTC
TRBV6-9,.,.,TRBJ1-5,14,CASRGTGRGQPQHF,TGTGCCAGCAGGGGAACAGGGCGAGGTCAGCCCCAGCATTTT
TRBV25-1,.,.,TRBJ1-4,17,CASSPTGSGTRGEKLFF,TGTGCCAGCAGTCCGACAGGATCCGGGACACGAGGTGAAAAACTGTTTTTT
TRBV6-5,.,once,TRBJ1-6,15,CASKTGGGMSSPLHF,TGTGCCAGCAAAACCGGCGGAGGGATGAGTTCACCCCTCCACTTT
TRBV6-1,.,few,TRBJ1-3,16,CASSELKGQAGNTIYF,TGTGCCAGCAGTGAACTCAAGGGGCAGGCTGGAAACACCATATATTTT
TRBV19,.,.,TRBJ1-2,14,CASSMEQPTYGYTF,TGTGCCAGTAGTATGGAACAGCCAACTTATGGCTACACCTTC
TRBV15,.,.,TRBJ1-2,13,CATSPDRHYGYTF,TGTGCCACCAGCCCGGACAGACACTATGGCTACACCTTC
TRBV6-6,TRBD1,.,TRBJ2-2,14,CASIRQGNTGELFF,TGTGCCAGCATCAGACAGGGGAACACCGGGGAGCTGTTTTTT
TRBV19,TRBD2,.,TRBJ2-2,17,CASSTNVAGGFTGELFF,TGTGCCAGTAGTACAAACGTGGCGGGGGGGTTCACCGGGGAGCTGTTTTTT
TRBV9,TRBD1,few,TRBJ2-7,14,CASSPGTGPYEQYF,TGTGCCAGCAGCCCCGGGACAGGACCCTACGAGCAGTACTTC
TRBV6-1,TRBD1,.,TRBJ2-7,16,CASSEEDRGVSYEQYF,TGTGCCAGCAGTGAAGAGGACAGGGGGGTATCCTACGAGCAGTACTTC
TRBV5-6,.,.,TRBJ1-6,16,CASGFRQDPYNSPLHF,TGTGCCAGCGGATTCCGACAGGATCCTTATAATTCACCCCTCCACTTT
TRBV5-1,.,.,TRBJ1-1,15,CASSLDIPGNTEAFF,TGCGCCAGCAGCTTGGACATCCCAGGGAACACTGAAGCTTTCTTT
TRBV27,TRBD1,few,TRBJ1-5,17,CASSLAWTGGSNQPQHF,TGTGCCAGCAGTTTAGCATGGACAGGGGGCAGCAATCAGCCCCAGCATTTT
TRBV6-2/TRBV6-3,TRBD2,.,TRBJ2-4,19,CASSYEAGGPPIAKNIQYF,TGTGCCAGCAGTTACGAGGCGGGGGGGCCCCCGATAGCCAAAAACATTCAGTACTTC